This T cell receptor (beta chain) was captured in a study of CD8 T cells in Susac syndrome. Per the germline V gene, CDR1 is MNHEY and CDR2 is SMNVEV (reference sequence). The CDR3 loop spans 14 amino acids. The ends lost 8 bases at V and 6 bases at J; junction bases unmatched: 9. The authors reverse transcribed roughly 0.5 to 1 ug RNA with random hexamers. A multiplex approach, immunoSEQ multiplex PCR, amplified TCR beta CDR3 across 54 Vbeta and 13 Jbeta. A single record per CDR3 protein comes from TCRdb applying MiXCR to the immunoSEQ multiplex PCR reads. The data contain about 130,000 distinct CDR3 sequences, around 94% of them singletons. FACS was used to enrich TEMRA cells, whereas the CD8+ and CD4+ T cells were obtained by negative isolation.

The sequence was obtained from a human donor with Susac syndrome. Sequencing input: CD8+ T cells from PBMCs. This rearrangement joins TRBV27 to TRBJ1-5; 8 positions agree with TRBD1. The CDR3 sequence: CASGNRGRAQPQHF. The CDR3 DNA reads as TGTGCCAGCGGTAACAGGGGGAGGGCTCAGCCCCAGCATTTT.